This T cell receptor beta chain was sequenced for a study of early T cells in non-severe SARS-CoV-2 infection. Study as a whole: Unpaired chains resulted from sequencing bulk RNA of unsorted whole blood. Study-level findings and limits: In VDJdb matching, anti-spike CD8 responses were favored while private and CD4 specificities went missing.

Attachment of unique molecular identifiers was made to individual cDNA molecules. TCRdb reprocessed the 5' RACE reads via MiXCR and lists one record per CDR3 protein. The table lists about 30,000 distinct CDR3 sequences, 4.6% of them singletons, with around 6% in the top ten. This clonotype has a handful of counts. No antigen is known for it. The CDR3 is 14 amino acids. Trimming stripped 6 bases from V and 0 bases from J, with 6 bases between. Germline-derived CDR1 and CDR2 are LGHDT and YNNKEL (reference sequence). The sequencing used whole blood, collected at baseline. This TCR was recovered from an adult who was a healthcare worker with PCR-confirmed SARS-CoV-2 infection or an uninfected control (not recorded which). The chain has TRBV3-1 and TRBJ2-6; D gene uncertain. This chain's CDR3 is CASSFNSGANVLTF. Written as DNA, the CDR3 is TGTGCCAGCAGTTTTAACTCTGGGGCCAACGTCCTGACTTTC. The full variable domain, completed using reference TRBV3-1 and TRBJ2-6, is DTAVSQTPKYLVTQMGNDKSIKCEQNLGHDTMYWYKQDSKKFLKIMFSYNNKELIINETVPNRFSPKSPDKAHLNLHINSLELGDSAVYFCASSFNSGANVLTFGAGSRLTVL.